These 7 T cell receptor beta chains were all obtained from the same sample, sequenced in a study of T cell responses to AZD1222 COVID-19 vaccine. Measured with immunoSEQ multiplex PCR; TCRdb has only the in-frame clones, and not every one. The table has about 83,000 clones, about 84% seen once. Source: peripheral blood, taken on day 0 of AZD1222 vaccination. These receptors all stem from an adult in good health.

The CDR3 bases are TGCGCCAGCAGCTTGACAACCCAAGGGAACACCATATATTTT. Translating gives CASSLTTQGNTIYF. The chain recombines TRBV5-1 with TRBJ1-3; D remains ambiguous. Trimming cost V 1 base and J 7 bases, with 12 bases left between them. The CDR3 spans 14 residues. Germline loops: CDR1 SGHRS, CDR2 YFSETQ.

The chain has TRBV10-3 and TRBJ2-1, with 15 bases identical to TRBD2. Germline CDR1 ENHRY, CDR2 SYGVKD. J was trimmed by 6 bases and V by 3 bases; bases with no gene match: 3. CDR3 length: 16 residues. CDR3 sequence reads: CAISERGLAGGNEQFF. CDR3 coding DNA: TGTGCCATCAGTGAAAGGGGACTAGCGGGGGGCAATGAGCAGTTCTTC.

The CDR3 coding sequence is TGTGCCACCCGAACCCGGGGCAGCCCCACAGATACGCAGTATTTT. Translating gives CATRTRGSPTDTQYF. The chain uses TRBV2 and TRBJ2-3, with D perhaps matching TRBD1 or TRBD2 (5 bases each). V gave up 10 bases and J gave up 2 bases, with 19 bases separating them. The CDR3 has 15 residues. From germline, CDR1 is SNHLY and CDR2 FYNNEI.

This clone turned up a few times. CDR3 nucleotides: TGTGCCAGCAGCGTCCGGACAGGGAGTGGAAAGGACACTGAAGCTTTCTTT. Translated, it gives CASSVRTGSGKDTEAFF. The chain carries TRBV9 and TRBJ1-1; TRBD1 matches 8 bases. Looked up from germline, CDR1 is SGDLS and CDR2 is YYNGEE. V shed 2 bases and J 3 bases; nucleotides not matched to a gene: 12. CDR3 length equals 17 residues.

This rearrangement joins TRBV5-4 to TRBJ1-2; the D gene is possibly TRBD1 (6 bases). V gave up 0 bases and J gave up 4 bases, with 16 bases separating them. Germline V gene sequence: CDR1 SGHNT, CDR2 YYREEE (reference sequence). This CDR3 comprises 16 residues. The CDR3: CASSLAGGRGLYGYTF. The CDR3 bases are TGTGCCAGCAGCTTGGCCGGCGGCAGGGGCCTCTATGGCTACACCTTC. The full variable domain, with the rest looked up from reference TRBV5-4 and TRBJ1-2, is ETGVTQSPTHLIKTRGQQVTLRCSSQSGHNTVSWYQQALGQGPQFIFQYYREEENGRGNFPPRFSGLQFPNYSSELNVNALELDDSALYLCASSLAGGRGLYGYTFGSGTRLTVV.

V gene TRBV19 combines with J gene TRBJ2-1, with 7 bases lining up with TRBD1. The CDR3 spans 17 residues. CDR1 is LNHDA and CDR2 is SQIVND in the germline V gene (reference sequence). V shed 3 bases and J 6 bases; nucleotides not matched to a gene: 14. CDR3 bases: TGTGCCAGTAGTATTATCTCGGCAGGGGGAAGGGGCAATGAGCAGTTCTTC. It specifies CASSIISAGGRGNEQFF.

This rearrangement joins TRBV9 to TRBJ1-6; 10 nucleotides agree with TRBD1. The CDR3 consists of 15 residues. Germline CDR1 and CDR2: SGDLS and YYNGEE. The junction had 5 bases not matched to a gene; V was cut back by 4 bases and J by 7 bases. Here the CDR3 reads CASSLKGQGNSPLHF. As DNA, the CDR3 is TGTGCCAGCAGCCTAAAGGGACAGGGGAATTCACCCCTCCACTTT.